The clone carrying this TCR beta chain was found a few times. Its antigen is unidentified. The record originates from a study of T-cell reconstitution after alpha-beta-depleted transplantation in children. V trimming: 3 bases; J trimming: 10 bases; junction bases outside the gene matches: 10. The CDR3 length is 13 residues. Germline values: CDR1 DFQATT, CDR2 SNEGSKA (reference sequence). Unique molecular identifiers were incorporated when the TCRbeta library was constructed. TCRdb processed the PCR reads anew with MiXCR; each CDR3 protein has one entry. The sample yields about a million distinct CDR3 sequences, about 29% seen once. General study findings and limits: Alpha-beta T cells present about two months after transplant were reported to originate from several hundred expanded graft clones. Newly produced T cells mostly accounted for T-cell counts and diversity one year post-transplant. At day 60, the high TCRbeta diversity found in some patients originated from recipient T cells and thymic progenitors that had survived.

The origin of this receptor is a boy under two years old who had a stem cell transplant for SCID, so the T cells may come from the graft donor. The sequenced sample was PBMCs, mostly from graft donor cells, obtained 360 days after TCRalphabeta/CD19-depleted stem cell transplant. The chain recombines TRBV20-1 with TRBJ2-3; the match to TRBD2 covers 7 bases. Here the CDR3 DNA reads TGCAGTGCTAGTGGCGCAAGCGGGGCGGCGCAGTATTTT. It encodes CSASGASGAAQYF.